This entry describes one T cell receptor (beta chain). Per the study methods: By means of reference gene primer amplification, nucleated cell counts were estimated. Some clones are missing from TCRdb's copy, which holds only in-frame ones; the method was immunoSEQ multiplex PCR. That table gives V, J and clone size, and the DNA gave D and trimming. Among approximately 150,000 clones listed, roughly 90% were seen once. The record originates from a study of blood T cell repertoires in COVID-19. The wider study: The cDNA or gDNA used as material had been derived from T cells, B-cell-depleted T cells, or PBMCs.

The CDR3 is 15 amino acids. Trimming cost V 4 bases and J 6 bases; bases outside gene matches: 4. CDR1 and CDR2 (germline): MNHEY, SMNVEV (reference sequence). This sequence originates from a man in his fifties or sixties with active or convalescent COVID-19. The specimen sequenced was peripheral blood. The chain combines TRBV27 with TRBJ1-6; 9 bases are shared with TRBD1. The CDR3 here is CASSSPGQGNSPLHF. Here the CDR3 DNA reads TGTGCCAGCAGTTCCCCGGGACAGGGTAATTCACCCCTCCACTTT.